The 30 T cell receptor beta chains below were found in one sample sequenced in a study of human T cells and chemical hapten exposure. TCRdb re-called the RACE reads through MiXCR, storing one row per CDR3 protein. The sample consists of about 52,000 distinct CDR3 sequences, roughly 10% of them appearing once. The sample's time point: patch test 3, about 24 weeks after DPC sensitization. Treatment meaning: therapeutic diphenylcyclopropenone sensitization with weekly scalp DPC. Sequencing was performed on whole blood, taken in connection with sensitization to the hapten diphenylcyclopropenone (DPC). The receptors were gathered from a woman aged 40 to 50 with alopecia areata. Some clones in this sample may be carry-over from other donors' samples.

Many counts were recorded for this clonotype. V is TRBV11-1 and J is TRBJ2-2, with unresolved D. The CDR3 is 16 amino acids. Germline V gene sequence: CDR1 SGHAT, CDR2 FQDESV (reference sequence). V was clipped by 2 bases and J by 5 bases, with 15 bases between them. CDR3 sequence (DNA): TGTGCCAGCAGCTTACGTCCGGGCCTCTTGACCGGGGAGCTGTTTTTT. Translation gives CASSLRPGLLTGELFF.

This clonotype was seen only a few times. V and J are TRBV13 and TRBJ2-7, with 13 bases aligning to TRBD2. The CDR3 is 16 amino acids. Germline values: CDR1 PRHDT, CDR2 FYEKMQ (reference sequence). V dropped 2 bases and J dropped 7; count of bases not matched to a gene: 8. CDR3 protein: CASSLRTSGGPREQYF. The CDR3 DNA reads TGTGCCAGCAGCTTAAGGACTAGCGGGGGCCCTCGGGAGCAGTACTTC.

The rearrangement links TRBV6-2 or TRBV6-3 to TRBJ1-6, with D possibly matching TRBD1 (5 bases). The V gene lost 8 bases and the J gene lost 6 bases, with 17 bases spanning the gap. Germline V gene data show CDR1 as MNHEY and CDR2 as SVGEGT. This CDR3 contains 15 residues. Written as DNA, the CDR3 is TGTGCCAGCGACAGAGAAGGAATTCTTAATTCACCCCTCCACTTT. Translating gives CASDREGILNSPLHF.

This clonotype was picked up many times. The genes are TRBV7-2 and TRBJ2-1, with 7 positions matching TRBD2. The V and J ends lost 5 bases and 3 bases, in that order; junction bases with no gene match: 7. The CDR3 contains 15 residues. The germline V gene encodes CDR1 SGHTA and CDR2 FQGNSA. CDR3 residues: CASSKRGENYNEQFF. CDR3 DNA: TGTGCCAGCAGCAAACGGGGGGAGAACTACAATGAGCAGTTCTTC.

The chain couples TRBV20-1 to TRBJ2-7; D is unresolved. Germline lookup yields CDR1 DFQATT and CDR2 SNEGSKA (reference sequence). This CDR3 spans 13 amino acids. V was trimmed by 3 bases and J by 0 bases, leaving 9 bases between them. CDR3: CSASQGISYEQYF. In nucleotides, the CDR3 is TGCAGTGCTAGTCAAGGTATCTCCTACGAGCAGTACTTC.

The chain joins TRBV20-1 to TRBJ2-7, with TRBD1 matching over 7 bases. There are 16 residues in the CDR3. V was clipped by 0 bases and J by 1 base; unmatched bases: 9. The germline CDR1 and CDR2 sequences are DFQATT and SNEGSKA (reference sequence). CDR3 residues: CSARDPGPGGSYEQYF. The CDR3 DNA follows: TGCAGTGCTAGAGACCCAGGCCCAGGGGGATCCTACGAGCAGTACTTC.

This clonotype was seen repeatedly, ten times or more. The CDR3: CASSPSGTSNYGYTF. The CDR3 region has the DNA TGTGCCAGCAGCCCTTCCGGGACCTCTAACTATGGCTACACCTTC. The chain is built from TRBV11-2 and TRBJ1-2; D may be TRBD1 (5 bases). V lost 5 bases and J 0 bases, leaving 13 bases between the germline ends. The CDR3 loop spans 15 amino acids. Germline-derived CDR1 and CDR2 are SGHAT and FQNNGV. The entire variable domain, with the rest obtained from reference TRBV11-2 and TRBJ1-2, is as follows: EAGVAQSPRYKIIEKRQSVAFWCNPISGHATLYWYQQILGQGPKLLIQFQNNGVVDDSQLPKDRFSAERLKGVDSTLKIQPAKLEDSAVYLCASSPSGTSNYGYTFGSGTRLTVV.

The V and J genes are TRBV4-3 and TRBJ2-1, with unresolved D. The V and J ends lost 1 base and 0 bases respectively, with 10 bases between them. Germline CDR1 reads LGHNA; CDR2 reads YSLEER. The length of the CDR3 is 16 residues. The CDR3 nucleotides are TGCGCCAGCAGCCAAGGGGCCAGGAGCTCCTACAATGAGCAGTTCTTC. It is translated as CASSQGARSSYNEQFF.

The gene calls are TRBV7-2 and TRBJ2-6; D is undetermined. Germline lookup yields CDR1 SGHTA and CDR2 FQGNSA. The CDR3 is 13 amino acids. Deletions cut 6 bases from V and 1 base from J, with 4 bases between. This CDR3 is CASRRSGANVLTF. CDR3 bases: TGTGCCAGCAGGAGGTCTGGGGCCAACGTCCTGACTTTC.

There are many counts of this clonotype. This sequence joins TRBV2 and TRBJ2-7; D is ambiguous. Germline CDR1 and CDR2: SNHLY and FYNNEI. V dropped 6 bases and J dropped 5 bases, with 5 bases sitting between them. CDR3 size: 10 residues. The DNA for the CDR3 is TGTGCCAGCAGGGGGAACGAGCAGTACTTC. Translated, it gives CASRGNEQYF.

This clonotype was seen more than once but under ten times. The gene calls are TRBV7-9 and TRBJ2-2, with D maybe TRBD1 (6 bases). CDR1 is SEHNR and CDR2 is FQNEAQ in the germline V gene (reference sequence). V lost 5 bases and J 0 bases, leaving 10 bases between the germline ends. The CDR3 has 15 amino acids. CDR3 sequence (DNA): TGTGCCAGCAGCCCGACAGGCTCGAACACCGGGGAGCTGTTTTTT. Its protein product is CASSPTGSNTGELFF.

This clonotype was seen repeatedly, ten times or more. CDR3 region: CASSPRLDNEQFF. The CDR3, as DNA: TGTGCCAGCAGCCCCCGACTTGACAATGAGCAGTTCTTC. The V gene is TRBV11-2, the J gene TRBJ2-1, with D unclear. The CDR3 spans 13 residues. The V and J ends lost 5 bases and 5 bases respectively, with 10 bases between them. From germline, CDR1 is SGHAT and CDR2 FQNNGV.

A few counts support this clonotype. This chain connects TRBV19 to TRBJ2-1; 9 nucleotides match TRBD2. Losses at the gene ends were 3 bases for V and 3 bases for J; bases not matched to a gene: 6. CDR3 length equals 16 residues. Per the germline V gene, CDR1 is LNHDA and CDR2 is SQIVND (reference sequence). This chain's CDR3 is CASSMVLAGSYNEQFF. The DNA for the CDR3 is TGTGCCAGTAGTATGGTTCTAGCGGGGAGCTACAATGAGCAGTTCTTC. The full variable domain, in which reference TRBV19 and TRBJ2-1 provide the parts outside the CDR3, is DGGITQSPKYLFRKEGQNVTLSCEQNLNHDAMYWYRQDPGQGLRLIYYSQIVNDFQKGDIAEGYSVSREKKESFPLTVTSAQKNPTAFYLCASSMVLAGSYNEQFFGPGTRLTVL.

J is TRBJ1-1 and V is TRBV11-2; TRBD1 aligns across 8 bases. CDR3 size: 14 residues. CDR1 and CDR2 from the germline V gene are SGHAT and FQNNGV. Trimming took 6 bases from V and 6 from J; bases not matched to a gene: 9. CDR3: CASRPDRGGSEAFF. The CDR3 DNA reads TGTGCCAGCAGACCCGACAGGGGAGGTTCTGAAGCTTTCTTT.

The genes are TRBV7-2 and TRBJ2-2; no definite D call. The CDR3 runs to 14 residues. Deletions cut 1 base from V and 4 bases from J, with 7 bases between. CDR1 SGHTA and CDR2 FQGNSA come from the germline V gene. Here the CDR3 reads CASSLDPGTGELFF. As DNA, the CDR3 is TGTGCCAGCAGCTTAGATCCGGGCACCGGGGAGCTGTTTTTT.

The V and J genes are TRBV28 and TRBJ1-1; D gene unclear. The germline V gene encodes CDR1 MDHEN and CDR2 SYDVKM. With 7 bases removed from V and 7 bases from J, the gap between germline ends came to 19 bases. This CDR3 is 14 amino acids long. The CDR3 spells CASKLNPGFDEAFF. The DNA of the CDR3 is TGTGCCAGCAAGCTTAACCCAGGTTTTGATGAAGCTTTCTTT.

This chain joins TRBV7-8 and TRBJ2-5; a weak D match, TRBD1 (5 bases). Trimming removed 2 bases from V and 5 bases from J, with 15 bases in between. CDR3 length: 15 amino acids. Germline values: CDR1 SGHVS, CDR2 FQNEAQ. CDR3 nucleotides: TGTGCCAGCAGCTTAAGCAGGGCCCGGCGGGAGACCCAGTACTTC. It yields the protein CASSLSRARRETQYF.

This clonotype was recorded many times. The chain has TRBV5-1 and TRBJ2-3; D is uncertain. This CDR3 comprises 14 residues. Deletions cut 0 bases from V and 3 bases from J, with 8 bases between. Germline assignment: CDR1 SGHRS and CDR2 YFSETQ. CDR3 sequence: CASSLETATDTQYF. The CDR3 region has the DNA TGCGCCAGCAGCTTGGAGACGGCTACAGATACGCAGTATTTT.

This clonotype was observed a few times. This chain connects TRBV27 to TRBJ1-2; 9 nucleotides agree with TRBD1. V gave up 5 bases and J gave up 1 base; unmatched junction bases: 2. The CDR3 extends over 14 amino acids. Germline V gene sequence: CDR1 MNHEY, CDR2 SMNVEV (reference sequence). DNA for the CDR3: TGTGCCAGCAGTCCGACAGGGGGTAACTATGGCTACACCTTC. Encoded protein: CASSPTGGNYGYTF.

The rearrangement joins TRBV11-3 to TRBJ2-1; TRBD1 agrees at 8 bases. Unmatched junction bases numbered 6, after V lost 5 bases and J lost 3 bases. The CDR3 covers 15 residues. The V gene's germline CDR1 is SGHNT and CDR2 YENEEA. The CDR3 DNA is TGTGCCAGCAGCAATAGACAGGGGTACTACAATGAGCAGTTCTTC. Translating gives CASSNRQGYYNEQFF. The variable domain in full, with the rest retrieved from reference TRBV11-3 and TRBJ2-1, is EAGVVQSPRYKIIEKKQPVAFWCNPISGHNTLYWYLQNLGQGPELLIRYENEEAVDDSQLPKDRFSAERLKGVDSTLKIQPAELGDSAVYLCASSNRQGYYNEQFFGPGTRLTVL.

This clonotype has more than one count but fewer than ten. The rearrangement uses TRBV30 and TRBJ2-2; D might be TRBD2 (6 bases). The CDR3 contains 16 residues. Trimming took 2 bases from V and 4 from J, leaving 17 bases between them. Germline assignment: CDR1 GTSNPN and CDR2 SVGIG (reference sequence). The CDR3 DNA sequence: TGTGCCTGGAGTCCAATTTCACTAGCTGGCACCGGGGAGCTGTTTTTT. Translation: CAWSPISLAGTGELFF.

This clonotype appeared many times. This rearrangement joins TRBV11-2 to TRBJ2-1; 12 bases align to TRBD2. The CDR3 consists of 18 residues. V lost 2 bases, J lost 1 base, and 6 bases stayed unmatched. Germline assignment: CDR1 SGHAT and CDR2 FQNNGV. The CDR3 here is CASSLSLAGGLSYNEQFF. The CDR3 DNA reads as TGTGCCAGCAGCTTAAGTCTAGCGGGGGGGCTGTCCTACAATGAGCAGTTCTTC.

This clonotype was seen only a few times. This sequence joins TRBV20-1 and TRBJ2-1, with D perhaps TRBD1 (6 bases). This CDR3 spans 11 amino acids. Trimming took 6 bases from V and 11 from J, leaving 14 bases between them. Germline V gives CDR1 DFQATT, CDR2 SNEGSKA (reference sequence). CDR3 region: CSAVDTGKQFF. CDR3 nucleotides: TGCAGTGCAGTGGATACAGGGAAGCAGTTCTTC.

The chain employs TRBV11-1 and TRBJ1-1; D gene unclear. Trimming took off 1 base at V and 0 bases at J, with 9 bases between the two ends. CDR1 SGHAT and CDR2 FQDESV come from the germline V gene (reference sequence). This CDR3 region has 15 residues. CDR3 nucleotide sequence: TGTGCCAGCAGCTTAGGGCAGCTCATGAACACTGAAGCTTTCTTT. As protein: CASSLGQLMNTEAFF.

This sequence joins TRBV21-1 and TRBJ2-7. TRBV21-1 is a pseudogene. The CDR3 totals 15 residues. This CDR3 is CASTRIKTARDEQYF. CDR3 bases: TGTGCCAGCACCCGAATAAAGACGGCTCGTGACGAGCAGTACTTC.

The chain has TRBV12-3 or TRBV12-4 and TRBJ1-1; a possible D gene is TRBD1 (5 bases). V lost 8 bases and J 3 bases, leaving 13 bases between the germline ends. The CDR3 runs to 13 residues. CDR3 nucleotides: TGTGCCAGCTCAGGGATCTCGGACACTGAAGCTTTCTTT. Its protein is CASSGISDTEAFF.

This clonotype showed up many times. The chain carries TRBV18 and TRBJ1-1; a weak D match, TRBD1 (6 bases). V was cut by 3 bases and J by 5 bases, with 16 bases left in between. Per germline, CDR1 KGHSH and CDR2 LQKENI. This CDR3 has 15 residues. CDR3 sequence (DNA): TGTGCCAGCTCACCCCTTTCCAGGGGAGGAACTGAAGCTTTCTTT. Translating it yields CASSPLSRGGTEAFF.

This clonotype has just one count. The rearrangement uses TRBV20-1 and TRBJ2-2; 9 bases line up with TRBD1. This CDR3 has 15 residues. V trimming: 3 bases; J trimming: 6 bases; junction bases outside the gene matches: 8. Germline V gene sequence: CDR1 DFQATT, CDR2 SNEGSKA (reference sequence). CDR3 sequence reads: CSASLTGQGSGELFF. In DNA form, the CDR3 reads TGCAGTGCTAGTCTTACGGGACAGGGCTCCGGGGAGCTGTTTTTT.

This clonotype was counted at least ten times. The chain uses TRBV12-5 and TRBJ1-1; 7 nucleotides line up with TRBD1. The trim removed 5 bases at V and 3 bases at J, leaving 3 bases unmatched. Germline assignment: CDR1 LGHNT and CDR2 FRNRAP. The CDR3 spans 13 residues. The CDR3 nucleotides read TGTGCTAGTGGTCCAGGGACAGACACTGAAGCTTTCTTT. It is translated as CASGPGTDTEAFF.

This clonotype was observed a few times. CDR3 DNA sequence: TGTGCCAGCAGTGACGGGGGCGGGGACACAGATACGCAGTATTTT. It codes for CASSDGGGDTDTQYF. The chain is built from TRBV6-4 and TRBJ2-3; either TRBD1 or TRBD2 may supply D (6 bases each). V lost 2 bases to trimming and J lost 2 bases, with 11 bases between them. The length of the CDR3 is 15 residues. Germline V gene lookup returns CDR1 MRHNA and CDR2 SNTAGT.